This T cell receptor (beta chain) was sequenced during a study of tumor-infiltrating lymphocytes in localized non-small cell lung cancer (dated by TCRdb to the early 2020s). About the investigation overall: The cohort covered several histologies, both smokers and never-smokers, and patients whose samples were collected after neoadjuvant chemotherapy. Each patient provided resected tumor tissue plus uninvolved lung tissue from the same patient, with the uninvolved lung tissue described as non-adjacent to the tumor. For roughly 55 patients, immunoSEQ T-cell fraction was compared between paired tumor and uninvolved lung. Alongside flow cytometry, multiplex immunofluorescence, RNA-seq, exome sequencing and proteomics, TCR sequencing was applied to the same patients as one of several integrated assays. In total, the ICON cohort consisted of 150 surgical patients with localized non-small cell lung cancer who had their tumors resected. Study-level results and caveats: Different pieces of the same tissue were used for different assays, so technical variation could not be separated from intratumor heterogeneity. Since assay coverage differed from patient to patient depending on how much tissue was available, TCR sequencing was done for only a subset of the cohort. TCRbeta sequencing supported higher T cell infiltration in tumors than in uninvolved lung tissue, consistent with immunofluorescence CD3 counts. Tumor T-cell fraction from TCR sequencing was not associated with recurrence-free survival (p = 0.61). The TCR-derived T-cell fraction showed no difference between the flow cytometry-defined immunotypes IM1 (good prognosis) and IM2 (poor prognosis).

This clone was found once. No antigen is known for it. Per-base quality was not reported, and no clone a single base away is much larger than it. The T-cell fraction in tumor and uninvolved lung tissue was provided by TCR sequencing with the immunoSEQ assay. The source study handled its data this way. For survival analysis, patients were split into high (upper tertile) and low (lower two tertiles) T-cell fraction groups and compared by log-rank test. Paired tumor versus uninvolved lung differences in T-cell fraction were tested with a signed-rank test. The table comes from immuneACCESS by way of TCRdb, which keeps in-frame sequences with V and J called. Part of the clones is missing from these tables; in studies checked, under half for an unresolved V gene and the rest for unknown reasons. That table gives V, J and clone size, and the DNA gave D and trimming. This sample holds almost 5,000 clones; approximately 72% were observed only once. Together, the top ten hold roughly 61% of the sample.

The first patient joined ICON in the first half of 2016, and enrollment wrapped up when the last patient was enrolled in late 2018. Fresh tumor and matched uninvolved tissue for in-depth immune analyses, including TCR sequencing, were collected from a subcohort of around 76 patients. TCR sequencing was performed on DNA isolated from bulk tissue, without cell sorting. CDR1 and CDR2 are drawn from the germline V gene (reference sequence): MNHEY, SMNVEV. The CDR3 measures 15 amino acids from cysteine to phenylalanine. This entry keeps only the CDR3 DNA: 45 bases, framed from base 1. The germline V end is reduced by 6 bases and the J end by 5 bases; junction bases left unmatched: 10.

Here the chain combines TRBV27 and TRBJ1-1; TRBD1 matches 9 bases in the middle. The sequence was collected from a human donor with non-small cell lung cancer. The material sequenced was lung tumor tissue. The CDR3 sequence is CASSLQGAPGTEAFF. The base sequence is TGTGCCAGCAGCTTACAGGGGGCGCCGGGTACTGAAGCTTTCTTT.